This T cell receptor beta chain was sequenced for a study of shared clonotypes between healthy human individuals. Background on the study: Donor ages ranged 18 to 49 years: a couple of women, a few men. Study-level points and caveats: Across subsets, estimated richness was generally greater for naive than for memory populations.

Germline assignment: CDR1 KGHSH and CDR2 LQKENI. This CDR3 is 16 amino acids long. Trimming shortened V by 0 bases and J by 1 base, and 10 bases separated the two germline ends. Genomic DNA per cell subset filled all wells of several immunoSEQ plates. The method was immunoSEQ multiplex PCR; TCRdb's version includes in-frame clones alone and lacks a portion of them. Altogether about 2.4 million clones are present, more than 85% being singletons, with the ten largest covering around 0.37%. It was into CD45RA+ naive and CD45RA-negative memory subsets that the CD4+ cells were split. This clone occurred once. As yet, its antigen is unknown.

This TCR was sampled from a man between 18 and 35 years old in good health. Some clones in this sample may be carry-over from other donors' samples. The sequenced sample consisted of naive CD4+ T cells from PBMCs. Subset denoted: CD45RA+ positively selected. The chain is built from TRBV18 and TRBJ2-1; D is uncertain. The DNA of the CDR3 is TGTGCCAGCTCACCACCCAGACACTTATCCTACAATGAGCAGTTCTTC. It specifies CASSPPRHLSYNEQFF.